This T cell receptor (beta chain) appears in the sequencing data of a study of blood T cells in healthy people across ages. Findings of the study overall: Researchers said unsorted PBMCs prevented a conclusive naive versus antigen-experienced comparison.

This clonotype was recorded a few times. The antigen remains unidentified. A J-beta primer mix and a sample-barcoded 5' primer were used in a second PCR of roughly 7 to 12 cycles. TCRdb ran MiXCR on the 5' RACE reads and lists one entry per CDR3 protein. The profile covers 1.5 million or so distinct CDR3 sequences, with approximately 43% appearing a single time and about 4.1% taken by the ten largest. The CDR3 is made up of 18 amino acids. The chain is built from TRBV21-1 and TRBJ1-5; the table assigns TRBD1, which was not confirmed against the DNA. TRBV21-1 represents a pseudogene. The sequencing input was blood. The receptor comes from a woman younger than 35 in good health. CDR3 amino acids: CASSKATPRDGQNQPQHF. The CDR3 DNA follows: TGTGCCAGCAGCAAAGCGACCCCCCGTGACGGGCAGAATCAGCCCCAGCATTTT.